This is a list of T cell receptor beta chains from one sample in a study of T cell repertoires in cytomegalovirus infection. MiXCR, applied by TCRdb to the reads, yields one record per CDR3 protein. Of around 740,000 distinct CDR3 sequences listed, 35% to 45% are singletons. The specimen sequenced was PBMCs. The receptors were gathered from a human donor in good health (CMV status not recorded). Some clones in this sample may be carry-over from other donors' samples. Each CDR3 is given with its conserved first and last residue. D genes are given only for firm matches. Clone size is not always given. Where it is, it says once, few, many or a class for expanded clones.

j_gene,v_gene,abundance,d_gene,CDR3nt,CDR3aa
TRBJ1-2,TRBV7-9,few,.,TGTGCCAGCAGGCGCGGAACAGGACCCTATGGCTACACCTTC,CASRRGTGPYGYTF
TRBJ2-7,TRBV20-1,.,.,TGCAGTGCTAGAGATATCGCTCAGAGGTACGAGCAGTACTTC,CSARDIAQRYEQYF
TRBJ1-1,TRBV28,.,.,TGTGCCAGCAGTTTCGACAGGTGGTACACTGAAGCTTTCTTT,CASSFDRWYTEAFF
TRBJ2-5,TRBV2,few,.,TGTGCCAGCAAGGACAGCGTTTTCCAAGAGACCCAGTACTTC,CASKDSVFQETQYF
TRBJ2-5,TRBV11-3,.,.,TGTGCCAGCAGCCCGGACGGCAACTACCAAGAGACCCAGTACTTC,CASSPDGNYQETQYF
TRBJ2-7,TRBV7-9,few,.,TGTGCCAGCAGCTTCGAGGTCTACGAGCAGTACTTC,CASSFEVYEQYF
TRBJ2-1,TRBV28,.,.,TGTGCCAGCAGAAGCGAACTCAGGGGAAAGGAATACAATGAGCAGTTCTTC,CASRSELRGKEYNEQFF
TRBJ2-4,TRBV20-1,.,TRBD2,TGCAGTGCTAGAGTCACTAGCGGGGAAGCCAAAAACATTCAGTACTTC,CSARVTSGEAKNIQYF
TRBJ2-7,TRBV14,.,.,TGTGCCAGCAGCCAAGTTGGTGCAGGGCGCGAGCAGTACTTC,CASSQVGAGREQYF
TRBJ2-3,TRBV20-1,.,TRBD2,TGCAGTGCACCGAGGACTAGCGGGGGCACAGATACGCAGTATTTT,CSAPRTSGGTDTQYF
TRBJ2-5,TRBV27,.,.,TGTGCCAGCAGTTTTTTTGAAGGAGAGACCCAGTACTTC,CASSFFEGETQYF
TRBJ1-5,TRBV19,.,TRBD1,TGTGCCAGCGGGACAGGGGGCCAGCCCCAGCATTTT,CASGTGGQPQHF
TRBJ2-3,TRBV27,few,.,TGTGCCAGCAGTCACCGACAGCCCGGGACTAGCACAGATACGCAGTATTTT,CASSHRQPGTSTDTQYF
TRBJ2-7,TRBV28,few,.,TGTGCCAGCAGTTCCCTTATCGGCTACGAGCAGTACTTC,CASSSLIGYEQYF
TRBJ1-1,TRBV7-3,.,.,TGTGCCAGCAGCTCTAAACAGGGAATGAACACTGAAGCTTTCTTT,CASSSKQGMNTEAFF
TRBJ1-1,TRBV6-5,few,.,TGTGCCAGCAGCCTACAGAGCATGAACACTGAAGCTTTCTTT,CASSLQSMNTEAFF
TRBJ1-2,TRBV4-1,few,.,TGCGCCAGCAGCCAAGGGCTGGATGGCTACACCTTC,CASSQGLDGYTF
TRBJ1-1,TRBV20-1,once,.,TGCAGTGCTAGGCATGGCACTGAAGCTTTCTTT,CSARHGTEAFF
TRBJ1-1,TRBV19,.,.,TGTGCCATTAGTGTCGGGACATGGGAATCCTCTTCTGAAGCTTTCTTT,CAISVGTWESSSEAFF
TRBJ1-3,TRBV18,.,.,TGTGCCAGCTCACCACCCCAAACTGCCCGTGGTGGTATCGCGGACACCATATATTTT,CASSPPQTARGGIADTIYF
TRBJ1-2,TRBV7-8,few,.,TGTGCCAGCAGCCCCCGGGACGGTGTTAACTATGGCTACACCTTC,CASSPRDGVNYGYTF
TRBJ2-7,TRBV5-6,.,.,TGTGCCAGCACCCCCGAGGGGCGGGATAGCTACGAGCAGTACTTC,CASTPEGRDSYEQYF
TRBJ1-1,TRBV10-3,few,.,TGTGCCATCAGTGAGTCCGGAACTCGAAGCACTGAAGCTTTCTTT,CAISESGTRSTEAFF